These 20 T cell receptor beta chains originate from one sample sequenced in a study of T cell responses to AZD1222 COVID-19 vaccine. The repertoire was sequenced with immunoSEQ multiplex PCR; TCRdb's copy has only in-frame clones and lacks some. Counted here are approximately 94,000 clones, about nine tenths occurring once; the ten biggest clones make up more than 1.5%. This specimen consisted of peripheral blood, obtained on day 0 of AZD1222 vaccination. Receptors originate from an adult in good health.

The gene calls are TRBV6-5 and TRBJ2-7; D may be TRBD1 or TRBD2 (5 bases each). Trimming took 0 bases from V and 1 from J, leaving 13 bases between them. Germline CDR1 MNHEY, CDR2 SVGAGI. CDR3 size: 16 residues. In DNA, the CDR3 is TGTGCCAGCAGTTACTCAGGGGCTCCGGGGTCCTACGAGCAGTACTTC. Translation gives CASSYSGAPGSYEQYF.

The chain links TRBV6-6 to TRBJ2-3; 11 positions match TRBD2. The length of the CDR3 is 16 residues. V lost 6 bases to trimming and J lost 0 bases; unmatched junction nucleotides: 5. The V gene's germline CDR1 is MNHNY and CDR2 SVGAGI (reference sequence). CDR3 DNA: TGTGCCAGCAGCCCGTGGACTAGCGGGAGCACAGATACGCAGTATTTT. Amino acids: CASSPWTSGSTDTQYF.

Details on this clone: This specimen includes other DNA sequences encoding the same CDR3. The V and J genes are TRBV7-2 and TRBJ1-3; D is unclear. V was shortened by 1 base and J by 2 bases, with 9 bases between the two germline ends. The CDR3 runs to 15 residues. In germline, CDR1 is SGHTA, CDR2 FQGNSA. The CDR3 is CASSLVMGPGNTIYF. For the CDR3, the DNA is TGTGCCAGCAGCTTAGTAATGGGCCCTGGAAACACCATATATTTT.

The chain is built from TRBV9 and TRBJ2-5; TRBD2 agrees at 7 bases. Germline V CDR1 and CDR2: SGDLS, YYNGEE. The CDR3 contains 16 residues. V lost 0 bases and J lost 1; bases outside the gene matches: 6. Written as DNA, the CDR3 is TGTGCCAGCAGCGTAGGCCCAGCGGGGAGCCAAGAGACCCAGTACTTC. As protein: CASSVGPAGSQETQYF.

The chain has TRBV7-9 and TRBJ2-5; D may correspond to TRBD1 or TRBD2 (5 bases each). There are 15 residues in the CDR3. From germline, CDR1 is SEHNR and CDR2 FQNEAQ (reference sequence). V was trimmed by 3 bases and J by 2 bases, leaving 13 bases between them. Here the CDR3 reads CASSFPGRLQETQYF. CDR3 coding DNA: TGTGCCAGCAGCTTCCCGGGACGGCTACAAGAGACCCAGTACTTC.

This clone was picked up a small number of times. The rearrangement joins TRBV4-1 to TRBJ2-7; no definite D call. The CDR3 consists of 12 residues. Germline CDR1 is MGHRA and CDR2 is YSYEKL. V was pared by 2 bases and J by 3 bases, with 5 bases between. The CDR3 DNA is TGCGCCAGCAGCCAACCCCTCTACGAGCAGTACTTC. Translating it yields CASSQPLYEQYF.

V is TRBV9 and J is TRBJ2-1; D is undetermined. Per germline, CDR1 SGDLS and CDR2 YYNGEE. CDR3 length equals 14 residues. The V gene lost 1 base and the J gene lost 4 bases, with 9 bases spanning the gap. CDR3 bases: TGTGCCAGCAGCGTACAAGACTTTTACAATGAGCAGTTCTTC. It codes for CASSVQDFYNEQFF.

The chain uses TRBV24-1 and TRBJ1-2, with unresolved D. The CDR3 has 11 residues. V was clipped by 7 bases and J by 6 bases, with 8 bases between them. Germline-derived CDR1 and CDR2 are KGHDR and SFDVKD. The CDR3 sequence is CATRTEDGYTF. CDR3 sequence (DNA): TGTGCCACCAGGACGGAGGATGGCTACACCTTC.

The V and J genes are TRBV4-2 and TRBJ2-2; 12 bases agree with TRBD2. Germline V CDR1 and CDR2: LGHNA, YNFKEQ. The CDR3 runs to 18 residues. Trimming removed 4 bases from V and 5 bases from J; junction bases left unmatched: 11. The CDR3 reads CASSLEVPTSGRTGELFF. CDR3 coding DNA: TGTGCCAGCAGCCTAGAAGTTCCGACTAGCGGGAGAACCGGGGAGCTGTTTTTT.

The chain uses TRBV18 and TRBJ2-7; possibly TRBD1 for D (5 bases). Germline CDR1 KGHSH, CDR2 LQKENI. This CDR3 has 18 amino acids. Deletions cut 2 bases from V and 7 bases from J, with 27 bases between. The DNA for the CDR3 is TGTGCCAGCTCACCAAGCCGTTTGTCCAGGGTCGAATTAATAGAGCAGTACTTC. It codes for CASSPSRLSRVELIEQYF.

The genes are TRBV28 and TRBJ2-1; D perhaps matches TRBD2 (5 bases). V was cut by 4 bases and J by 9 bases, with 25 bases left in between. Germline CDR1 MDHEN, CDR2 SYDVKM. The CDR3 covers 17 residues. The CDR3 region is CASSSLGIGGPGSEQFF. DNA for the CDR3: TGTGCCAGCAGTTCCCTGGGGATTGGCGGGCCGGGGAGTGAGCAGTTCTTC.

V is TRBV4-3 and J is TRBJ2-7; maybe TRBD1 (5 bases). This CDR3 contains 15 residues. Trimming shortened V by 0 bases and J by 3 bases, and 12 bases separated the two germline ends. Germline lookup yields CDR1 LGHNA and CDR2 YSLEER. CDR3 bases: TGCGCCAGCAGCCAAGATTTCCAGGGCCGCTACGAGCAGTACTTC. It yields the protein CASSQDFQGRYEQYF.

V gene TRBV5-1 combines with J gene TRBJ1-2; 8 bases match TRBD1. CDR3 length equals 16 residues. Germline assignment: CDR1 SGHRS and CDR2 YFSETQ. The J segment lost 8 bases and the V segment lost 0 bases, leaving 12 bases of the junction unmatched. CDR3 residues: CASSLGTGYQGGGYTF. CDR3 nucleotides: TGCGCCAGCAGCTTGGGGACAGGGTACCAAGGCGGGGGCTACACCTTC.

The chain carries TRBV7-8 and TRBJ1-5, with D uncertain. The length of the CDR3 is 14 residues. The germline V gene encodes CDR1 SGHVS and CDR2 FQNEAQ. Trimming took off 3 bases at V and 8 bases at J, with 14 bases between the two ends. As DNA, the CDR3 is TGTGCCAGCAGCTTCAGAGGACCCCGTGAGCCCCAGCATTTT. Protein: CASSFRGPREPQHF. Drawing the rest from reference TRBV7-8 and TRBJ1-5, the complete variable domain is GAGVSQSPRYKVAKRGQDVALRCDPISGHVSLFWYQQALGQGPEFLTYFQNEAQLDKSGLPSDRFFAERPEGSVSTLKIQRTQQEDSAVYLCASSFRGPREPQHFGDGTRLSIL.

The rearrangement uses TRBV6-5 and TRBJ2-2; maybe TRBD2 (5 bases). Germline V gene lookup returns CDR1 MNHEY and CDR2 SVGAGI. With 6 bases removed from V and 2 bases from J, the gap between germline ends came to 13 bases. The CDR3 runs 15 residues. CDR3 nucleotides: TGTGCCAGCAGCAATAGCGTCTCTAACACCGGGGAGCTGTTTTTT. Residues: CASSNSVSNTGELFF.

This clone was found once. The V call is TRBV6-5, the J call TRBJ1-1; D is possibly TRBD1 (6 bases). Looked up from germline, CDR1 is MNHEY and CDR2 is SVGAGI. Between the trimmed V and J ends, which lost 6 bases and 10 bases, there was a span of 18 bases. This CDR3 is 13 amino acids long. Written as DNA, the CDR3 is TGTGCCAGCAGCGAGACAGGCACTGGTCGAGCTTTCTTT. This sequence encodes CASSETGTGRAFF.

The chain employs TRBV27 and TRBJ1-2; no definite D call. V shed 2 bases and J shed 3 bases, with 16 bases lying between them. Germline values: CDR1 MNHEY, CDR2 SMNVEV (reference sequence). The length of the CDR3 is 16 residues. The CDR3 protein is CASSLLGPNQYYGYTF. The CDR3 coding sequence is TGTGCCAGCAGTTTACTTGGACCTAACCAATACTATGGCTACACCTTC.

As regards this clone: An end of the junction does not agree with germline; a read error may underlie this. The V call is TRBV7-2, the J call TRBJ2-7, with 10 positions matching TRBD2. The length of the CDR3 is 14 residues. Germline V gene lookup returns CDR1 SGHTA and CDR2 FQGNSA. CDR3 nucleotide sequence: TGTGCCAGCAGCCTAGCGGGAGAATCTTACGAGCAGTACTTC. The encoded protein is CASSLAGESYEQYF.

The chain links TRBV30 to TRBJ2-2; 8 nucleotides agree with TRBD2. The V gene end was trimmed by 7 bases and the J gene end by 1 base; junction bases not matched to a gene: 2. The CDR3 runs 13 residues. In germline, CDR1 is GTSNPN, CDR2 SVGIG (reference sequence). This CDR3 reads CAYREGNTGELFF. The DNA of the CDR3 is TGTGCCTATCGGGAGGGGAACACCGGGGAGCTGTTTTTT.

This clone came up a few times. In DNA form, the CDR3 reads TGTGCCAGCAGTGAAGCCCGTAGGGCGGGAAACACTGAAGCTTTCTTT. Translated: CASSEARRAGNTEAFF. The chain has TRBV2 and TRBJ1-1; D unclear. CDR1 SNHLY and CDR2 FYNNEI come from the germline V gene. The CDR3 loop spans 16 amino acids. The V end lost 0 bases, the J end lost 2 bases, and 13 bases lay between the germline ends.